One and the same sample provided the 15 T cell receptor beta chains below, sequenced in a study of blood T cell repertoires in COVID-19. Produced via immunoSEQ multiplex PCR; TCRdb's table is partial and in-frame only. In the table there are approximately 200,000 clones, around 84% of which are singletons. The sequenced sample was peripheral blood. The receptors shown here come from an elderly woman with COVID-19, enrolled during active disease.

The rearrangement links TRBV6-5 to TRBJ1-1; TRBD1 matches at 12 bases. This CDR3 contains 14 residues. Germline CDR1 and CDR2: MNHEY and SVGAGI. V gave up 9 bases and J gave up 6 bases; unmatched junction bases: 8. The DNA of the CDR3 is TGTGCCAGTAGCGGGACAGGGGGCCTCGCTGAAGCTTTCTTT. Translated, it gives CASSGTGGLAEAFF.

This clone appeared a few times. The V gene is TRBV28, the J gene TRBJ2-4, with TRBD1 identical over 9 bases. Per germline, CDR1 MDHEN and CDR2 SYDVKM. CDR3 length: 15 residues. Trimming removed 5 bases from V and 5 bases from J; junction bases left unmatched: 7. The CDR3 here is CASSLVGQGENIQYF. The CDR3 DNA reads as TGTGCCAGCAGTCTTGTGGGACAGGGCGAAAACATTCAGTACTTC.

This chain links TRBV28 with TRBJ1-1; maybe TRBD1 (6 bases). V lost 2 bases to trimming and J lost 6 bases, with 13 bases between them. Germline V lookup: CDR1 MDHEN, CDR2 SYDVKM. This CDR3 comprises 14 residues. The CDR3 loop reads CASSLTGKVSEAFF. The CDR3 region has the DNA TGTGCCAGCAGTTTAACAGGGAAAGTTTCTGAAGCTTTCTTT.

This sequence joins TRBV28 and TRBJ1-2; D is unclear. In germline, CDR1 is MDHEN, CDR2 SYDVKM. The CDR3 spans 12 residues. V gave up 3 bases and J gave up 4 bases, with 6 bases separating them. CDR3 in amino acids: CASSFLLYGYTF. The CDR3 region has the DNA TGTGCCAGCAGTTTCCTCCTCTATGGCTACACCTTC.

The chain employs TRBV6-5 and TRBJ1-2; no definite D call. Germline CDR1 MNHEY, CDR2 SVGAGI. The CDR3 spans 14 residues. V was pared by 7 bases and J by 3 bases, with 15 bases between. The CDR3 here is CASTRGVKDYGYTF. CDR3 nucleotides: TGTGCCAGCACCCGCGGGGTCAAGGACTATGGCTACACCTTC.

The chain has TRBV5-6 and TRBJ2-2; D is ambiguous. This CDR3 region has 15 residues. Germline values: CDR1 SGHDT, CDR2 YYEEEE. Deletions cut 1 base from V and 0 bases from J, with 7 bases between. The DNA for the CDR3 is TGTGCCAGCAGCTTGTACACAGCGAACACCGGGGAGCTGTTTTTT. Its translation is CASSLYTANTGELFF.

The chain joins TRBV5-1 to TRBJ2-3; D is perhaps TRBD1 (5 bases). CDR3 length: 14 residues. The V end was cut by 0 bases, the J end by 5 bases, with 10 bases between. Germline V gives CDR1 SGHRS, CDR2 YFSETQ. The CDR3 DNA reads TGCGCCAGCAGCTTGGGAAGGGGTGAAGATACGCAGTATTTT. Encoded protein: CASSLGRGEDTQYF. Combining the CDR3 with reference TRBV5-1 and TRBJ2-3 gives the whole variable domain KAGVTQTPRYLIKTRGQQVTLSCSPISGHRSVSWYQQTPGQGLQFLFEYFSETQRNKGNFPGRFSGRQFSNSRSEMNVSTLELGDSALYLCASSLGRGEDTQYFGPGTRLTVL.

V is TRBV5-4 and J is TRBJ2-5, with D perhaps TRBD1 (6 bases). V was cut by 2 bases and J by 3 bases, with 8 bases left in between. Germline assignment: CDR1 SGHNT and CDR2 YYREEE (reference sequence). The CDR3 sequence is 13 residues long. Here the CDR3 DNA reads TGTGCCAGCAGCTTTTGGACAGAAGAGACCCAGTACTTC. Translating it yields CASSFWTEETQYF.

The sample holds one count of this clone. The rearrangement joins TRBV6-6 to TRBJ1-5, with D unclear. The V gene's germline CDR1 is MNHNY and CDR2 SVGAGI (reference sequence). The CDR3 consists of 14 residues. Trimming left V 5 bases short and J 6 bases short, with 14 bases between. The CDR3 reads CASSQTTGFQPQHF. In nucleotides, the CDR3 is TGTGCCAGCAGTCAGACTACGGGATTTCAGCCCCAGCATTTT.

V gene TRBV7-2 combines with J gene TRBJ2-6; TRBD2 is a possible D gene (6 bases). CDR1 SGHTA and CDR2 FQGNSA come from the germline V gene. The CDR3 contains 16 residues. V was shortened by 1 base and J by 2 bases, with 9 bases between the two germline ends. This CDR3 reads CASSLVGGAGANVLTF. In DNA, the CDR3 is TGTGCCAGCAGCTTAGTGGGGGGTGCTGGGGCCAACGTCCTGACTTTC.

The chain joins TRBV3-1 (or the pseudogene TRBV3-2) to TRBJ1-6, with TRBD1 matching over 7 bases. CDR3 length: 14 amino acids. V trimming: 5 bases; J trimming: 8 bases; junction bases outside the gene matches: 6. The germline V gene encodes CDR1 LGHDT and CDR2 YNNKEL (reference sequence). The CDR3 DNA reads TGTGCCAGCAGCTCCCTCAGGGGGGATTCACCCCTCCACTTT. It translates to CASSSLRGDSPLHF.

Only one count was recorded for this clone. CDR3 sequence reads: CAISSGTGNSGNTIYF. The CDR3 DNA is TGTGCCATCAGTTCTGGGACAGGGAACTCTGGAAACACCATATATTTT. The J gene is TRBJ1-3, the V gene TRBV10-3; 9 bases align to TRBD1. The CDR3 consists of 16 residues. V lost 5 bases to trimming and J lost 0 bases; unmatched junction nucleotides: 5. Germline CDR1 is ENHRY and CDR2 is SYGVKD.

The chain combines TRBV5-1 with TRBJ1-2; D gene unclear. This CDR3 has 12 amino acids. Trimming shortened V by 0 bases and J by 5 bases, and 5 bases separated the two germline ends. Germline V gene sequence: CDR1 SGHRS, CDR2 YFSETQ. The CDR3 nucleotides read TGCGCCAGCAGCTTGGGGGAGTATGGCTACACCTTC. It codes for CASSLGEYGYTF.

This clone was picked up a small number of times. This chain uses TRBV4-1 with TRBJ2-7, with 9 bases aligning to TRBD1. The germline V gene has CDR1 MGHRA and CDR2 YSYEKL. The J segment lost 4 bases and the V segment lost 3 bases, leaving 19 bases of the junction unmatched. The CDR3 contains 19 residues. Here the CDR3 reads CASSQGFGTGPFVGYEQYF. The CDR3 nucleotides read TGCGCCAGCAGCCAGGGTTTTGGGACAGGGCCCTTCGTCGGGTACGAGCAGTACTTC.

V gene TRBV6-5 combines with J gene TRBJ1-2; 11 positions match TRBD1. V trimming: 5 bases; J trimming: 2 bases; junction bases outside the gene matches: 1. Germline V gives CDR1 MNHEY, CDR2 SVGAGI. The CDR3 is made up of 14 amino acids. The chain's CDR3 is CASSRTGGNYGYTF. The CDR3 DNA reads as TGTGCCAGCAGTCGGACAGGGGGCAACTATGGCTACACCTTC.